This T cell receptor (beta chain) originates from a study of blood T cell repertoires in COVID-19. CDR3 size: 13 residues. Trimming stripped 8 bases from V and 3 bases from J, with 11 bases between. Germline V CDR1 and CDR2: SEHNR, FQNEAQ (reference sequence). Libraries were prepared by immunoSEQ multiplex PCR; TCRdb keeps only in-frame clonotypes and omits some of them. Of around 500,000 clones listed, around 85% were seen once; the top ten hold 3.2%. The chain carries TRBV7-9 and TRBJ1-5, with D possibly TRBD1 on 6 matching bases. This TCR was recovered from a human donor in a cohort sampled during active COVID-19. Material for sequencing was peripheral blood. The CDR3 spells CASSGEINQPQHF. In DNA, the CDR3 is TGTGCCAGCTCAGGGGAGATCAATCAGCCCCAGCATTTT.